This T cell receptor beta chain was sequenced in a study of shared clonotypes between healthy human individuals. Study context: For every donor, three CD4 naive, three CD4 memory, two CD8 naive and one CD8 memory plates were used.

Healthy and HIV-negative, the adult donors had no recent acute infections or vaccinations. The CDR3 runs 12 residues. Germline V gives CDR1 SGHNT, CDR2 YYREEE (reference sequence). The V gene lost 0 bases and the J gene lost 4 bases, with 3 bases spanning the gap. The assay was run at deep level. The authors split each subset's genomic DNA evenly across several immunoSEQ plates. TCRdb's copy holds only in-frame clones and misses some; the assay was immunoSEQ multiplex PCR. Of millions of clones in the sample, 85% to 95% are singletons; the top ten hold about 0.13%. The sequenced sample was naive CD4+ T cells sorted from blood. This sample's subset: CD45RA+ positively selected. The source is a man aged 18 to 29 in good health. The chain employs TRBV5-4 and TRBJ2-3; D unresolved. CDR3 residues: CASSLDADTQYF. For the CDR3, the DNA is TGTGCCAGCAGCTTGGATGCAGATACGCAGTATTTT.